Included here is one TCR beta chain sequence, with context. There is no known antigen for this receptor. Base qualities are not provided; no much larger clone lies one nucleotide away. V is shortened by 5 bases, J by 3 bases, and the region joining them spans 21 bases. The CDR3 numbers 17 residues from cysteine through phenylalanine. Only the CDR3 part of the read is kept: 51 bases, read in frame from the first base. Looking up the germline V gene yields CDR1 SGHTA and CDR2 FQGNSA. Library preparation was by 5' RACE. The sequencer listed for this sample is Illumina HiSeq 2500. The second PCR ran for about 6 to 11 cycles and used a J-beta primer mix along with a sample-barcoded 5' primer. A unique molecular identifier was introduced onto each TCR beta cDNA molecule by a template-switch 5' adaptor carrying 12 random nucleotides. At least 2.5 million CDR3-containing paired-end reads were obtained from each sample. All of the RNA was converted into first-strand cDNA using the Mint cDNA synthesis kit, with a TRBC-specific oligonucleotide serving as the primer. Following uracil-DNA glycosylase treatment, a first 18-cycle PCR with universal primers M1SS and BC2_uni_R was performed on all cDNA. As for the original processing: Each sample was normalized by randomly selecting 1 million high-quality reads, each carrying a distinct molecular identifier. Instead of being binned into consensus sequences, reads that shared molecular identifiers were thrown out. MiTCR, set to a Q25 quality threshold and the strictest error-elimination algorithm, was used for CDR3 identification, clonotype clustering and error correction. A nonparametric unseen species model with Euler transformation was used to estimate lower-bound total TCR beta diversity. TCRdb itself trimmed the public reads at Q25 with fastp, ran MiXCR and retained productive beta chains. Each record represents a unique CDR3 protein, reported with the most common genes and DNA among its rows. TCRdb, not the authors, supplied the V and J calls. The sample table records 980,000 or so distinct CDR3 sequences; around 46% of these occur just once. Roughly 13% of the sample lies in the top ten.

The data belong to a study of blood T cells in healthy people across ages (dated by TCRdb to between 2014 and 2017). General notes on the study: In model experiments, roughly one uniquely barcoded TCR beta cDNA molecule per two T cells was captured by template switching. Age-related changes in TCR beta repertoire diversity were measured in the study by deep sequencing normalized with unique cDNA molecular identifiers. Four age groups were formed from the donors: young (average approximately 15 years), middle-aged (roughly 38), aged (approximately 60) and long-lived (82). To avoid experimental bias, donors of different ages were spread randomly across the sequencing lanes. For two donors (one aged 18 to 30 and one aged 80 or older), the study analyzed two additional independent replicas of 1 million unique cDNA reads from the same blood draw.

Overall results and qualifications from the work: Bulk unsorted PBMC profiling prevented conclusive comparison of naive and antigen-experienced compartments. Total diversity estimates from one million sequenced T cells were considered lower bounds and underestimates. The CMV infection status of donors was not known, potentially confounding age-related changes in expanded clonotypes. Observed TCR beta diversity correlated strongly with the percentage of naive T cells measured by flow cytometry. Compared with the aged group, more naive CD4+ T cells, fewer expanded clones and increased TCR diversity were shown by the long-lived group, suggesting age selection. As age increased, observed TCR beta diversity per million T cells dropped in a roughly linear way, and a significant reduction was already evident by age approximately 40.

The donors were some 36 Caucasian individuals from Russia, aged roughly 6 to 100 years, who were systemically healthy. Each donor gave ten milliliters of peripheral blood, drawn into EDTA-treated Vacutainer tubes. Ficoll-Paque density-gradient centrifugation was used to isolate PBMCs, with at least 6 million per sample. Trizol reagent was used to extract total RNA from the PBMCs, yielding at least 5 micrograms per sample. The percentages of naive CD45RAhigh/CD27high T cells were determined by flow cytometry on a PBMC aliquot from every donor. The material sequenced was blood. The chain joins TRBV7-2 to TRBJ2-3; a tentative D call is TRBD2 (6 bases match). This sequence originates from a man aged 25-40 years in good health. The CDR3 region has the sequence CASSRVGGLGTTDTQYF. The nucleotide sequence is given as TGTGCCAGCAGCCGGGTCGGGGGTTTAGGTACGACAGATACGCAGTATTTT.